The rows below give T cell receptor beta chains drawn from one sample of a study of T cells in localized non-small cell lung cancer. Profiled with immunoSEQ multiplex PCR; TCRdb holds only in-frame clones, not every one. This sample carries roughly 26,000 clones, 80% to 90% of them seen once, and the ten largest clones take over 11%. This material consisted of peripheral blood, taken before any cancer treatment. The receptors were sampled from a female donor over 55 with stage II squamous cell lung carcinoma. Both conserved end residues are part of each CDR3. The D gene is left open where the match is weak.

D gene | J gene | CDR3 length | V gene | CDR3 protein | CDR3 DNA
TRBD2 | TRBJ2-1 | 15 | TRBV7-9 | CASSPERGSGNEQFF | TGTGCCAGCAGCCCAGAGCGGGGGAGCGGTAATGAGCAGTTCTTC
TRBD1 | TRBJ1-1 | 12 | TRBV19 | CAVSGGNTEAFF | TGTGCCGTCTCAGGGGGCAACACTGAAGCTTTCTTT
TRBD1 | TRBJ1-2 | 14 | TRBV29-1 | CSVETDRGNYGYTF | TGCAGCGTTGAGACAGACAGGGGTAACTATGGCTACACCTTC
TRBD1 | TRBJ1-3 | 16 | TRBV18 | CASSPPGQGPRSTIYF | TGTGCCAGCTCACCACCTGGACAGGGCCCAAGAAGCACCATATATTTT
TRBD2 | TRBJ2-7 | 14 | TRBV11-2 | CASSATSGRSEQYF | TGTGCCAGCAGCGCGACTAGCGGGAGGAGCGAGCAGTACTTC
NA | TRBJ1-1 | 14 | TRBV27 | CASRPGSEGTEAFF | TGTGCCAGCAGGCCCGGATCGGAGGGGACTGAAGCTTTCTTT
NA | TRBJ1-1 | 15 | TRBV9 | CASSVGAAMNTEAFF | TGTGCCAGCAGCGTGGGGGCAGCCATGAACACTGAAGCTTTCTTT
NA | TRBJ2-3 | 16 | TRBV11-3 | CASSSSPSIDTDTQYF | TGTGCCAGCAGCTCCTCCCCCAGCATAGACACAGATACGCAGTATTTT
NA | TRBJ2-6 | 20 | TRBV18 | CASSLRSRDSAFSGANVLTF | TGTGCCAGCTCACTACGCAGCCGGGACTCCGCTTTCTCTGGGGCCAACGTCCTGACTTTC
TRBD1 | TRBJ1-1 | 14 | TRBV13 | CASSFRQGGTEAFF | TGTGCCAGCAGCTTCCGACAGGGCGGAACTGAAGCTTTCTTT
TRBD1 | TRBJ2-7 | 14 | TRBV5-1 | CASSSRDREGEQYF | TGCGCCAGCAGCTCCCGGGACAGGGAGGGCGAGCAGTACTTC